This passage covers 30 T cell receptor beta chains from one sample sequenced in a study of T cell repertoires in cytomegalovirus infection. These receptors have no identified antigens. TCRdb ran MiXCR on the reads and lists one entry per CDR3 protein. The sample contains about a million distinct CDR3 sequences, about 33% of which appear only once. The sample in question was cultured CD8+ T cells from PBMCs, obtained from culture after CMV antigen stimulation. The receptor set was obtained from a human donor in good health (CMV status not recorded). Some clones in this sample may be carry-over from other donors' samples.

This clonotype has ten or more counts. The chain links TRBV12-3 or TRBV12-4 to TRBJ1-1; D is undetermined. The CDR3 covers 16 residues. The V and J ends lost 4 bases and 4 bases respectively, with 19 bases between them. Written as DNA, the CDR3 is TGTGCCAGCAGTTCTACTTATGAGGATTTGGCCACTGAAGCTTTCTTT. Translation: CASSSTYEDLATEAFF.

This clonotype was found many times. J is TRBJ1-5 and V is TRBV27; D ambiguous. Germline V gene lookup returns CDR1 MNHEY and CDR2 SMNVEV (reference sequence). The V gene lost 5 bases and the J gene lost 0 bases, with 8 bases spanning the gap. The CDR3 is 14 residues long. The CDR3 DNA follows: TGTGCCAGCAGTCCGACTTATAGCAATCAGCCCCAGCATTTT. Amino acid sequence: CASSPTYSNQPQHF.

The chain uses TRBV7-2 and TRBJ1-2, with D possibly TRBD1 on 6 matching bases. V was clipped by 1 base and J by 6 bases, with 18 bases between them. Germline V gene lookup returns CDR1 SGHTA and CDR2 FQGNSA. The CDR3 spans 16 residues. CDR3 nucleotides: TGTGCCAGCAGCTTAGTGGGGGGCGCCGGGAAAGATGGCTACACCTTC. It codes for CASSLVGGAGKDGYTF.

This clonotype has at least ten counts. The chain joins TRBV7-6 to TRBJ1-1; 10 bases map to TRBD1. The CDR3 is made up of 17 amino acids. CDR1 is SGHVS, CDR2 FNYEAQ, per germline. J gave up 3 bases and V 2 bases, and 9 bases lay outside the gene matches. The CDR3 loop is CASSLLGQGERDTEAFF. As DNA, the CDR3 is TGTGCCAGCAGCTTACTAGGACAGGGGGAAAGGGACACTGAAGCTTTCTTT.

Remarks on this clonotype: An end of the junction differs from the germline gene, which may be a read error. V usage is TRBV27 and J usage is TRBJ1-6; TRBD1 might be the D (6 bases). CDR1 is MNHEY, CDR2 SMNVEV, per germline (reference sequence). This CDR3 comprises 14 residues. The CDR3 DNA is TGTGCCAGCAGTTTGTATGGACAGAGAGCACCCCTCCATTTT. Residues: CASSLYGQRAPLHF.

The rearrangement uses TRBV7-9 and TRBJ2-2, with D possibly TRBD1 on 5 matching bases. Germline loops: CDR1 SEHNR, CDR2 FQNEAQ (reference sequence). The CDR3 is made up of 16 amino acids. The V end lost 0 bases, the J end lost 6 bases, and 14 bases lay between the germline ends. The DNA of the CDR3 is TGTGCCAGCAGCTTAGCGCCAGGGCGCGGCGCCGGGGAGCTGTTTTTT. Translating it yields CASSLAPGRGAGELFF.

This clonotype showed up just a few times. The chain recombines TRBV19 with TRBJ1-1, with D perhaps TRBD1 (5 bases). The CDR3 runs to 14 residues. V lost 3 bases, J lost 4 bases, and 12 bases lay in between. Per germline, CDR1 LNHDA and CDR2 SQIVND (reference sequence). The CDR3 coding sequence is TGTGCCAGTAGTATTCAGGGCCAGGGCACTGAAGCTTTCTTT. As protein: CASSIQGQGTEAFF.

In this sample, this clonotype turned up many times. This sequence joins TRBV7-2 and TRBJ1-1; 9 bases map to TRBD1. Germline V lookup: CDR1 SGHTA, CDR2 FQGNSA. CDR3 length: 16 residues. The trim removed 7 bases at V and 4 bases at J, leaving 13 bases unmatched. CDR3 loop: CASTSLGGQGGTEAFF. As DNA, the CDR3 is TGTGCCAGCACCTCTTTAGGGGGACAGGGCGGCACTGAAGCTTTCTTT.

The chain combines TRBV12-3 or TRBV12-4 with TRBJ2-3; D may be TRBD2 (6 bases). Trimming removed 6 bases from V and 0 bases from J, with 16 bases in between. The CDR3 extends over 16 amino acids. The CDR3, as DNA: TGTGCCAGCAGACCCGGGGGAAGGACTAGCACAGATACGCAGTATTTT. Encoded protein: CASRPGGRTSTDTQYF.

This clonotype was picked up many times. CDR3 nucleotides: TGTGCCAGCAGTTATCCTGATGAGCAGTTCTTC. Protein: CASSYPDEQFF. The chain has TRBV6-2 or TRBV6-3 and TRBJ2-1, with D unclear. V lost 3 bases and J lost 8, with 5 bases in between. This CDR3 is 11 amino acids long. Germline V lookup: CDR1 MNHEY, CDR2 SVGEGT.

This clonotype has more than one count but fewer than ten. The rearrangement links TRBV27 to TRBJ1-6; D is undetermined. Trimming left V 6 bases short and J 3 bases short, with 15 bases between. Germline CDR1 reads MNHEY; CDR2 reads SMNVEV (reference sequence). This CDR3 is 16 amino acids long. The CDR3 region is CASRTLPTSYNSPLHF. The CDR3 coding sequence is TGTGCCAGCAGGACCCTACCGACAAGCTATAATTCACCCCTCCACTTT.

The genes are TRBV20-1 and TRBJ2-7; 10 bases are a match to TRBD2. The germline gives CDR1 DFQATT, CDR2 SNEGSKA (reference sequence). The CDR3 consists of 15 residues. V trimming: 0 bases; J trimming: 3 bases; junction bases outside the gene matches: 5. CDR3 region: CSARDLLAGDYEQYV. In nucleotides, the CDR3 is TGCAGTGCTAGAGATCTCCTAGCGGGGGACTACGAGCAGTACGTC.

This clonotype was counted a few times. This chain links TRBV7-2 with TRBJ1-1; D is unclear. CDR1 is SGHTA, CDR2 FQGNSA, per germline. The CDR3 has 15 residues. Trimming stripped 4 bases from V and 4 bases from J, with 16 bases between. CDR3 sequence: CASSYEGISGTEAFF. CDR3 coding DNA: TGTGCCAGCAGCTATGAAGGGATATCGGGCACTGAAGCTTTCTTT.

This clonotype occurred a few times. V gene TRBV19 combines with J gene TRBJ1-1; a weak D match, TRBD1 (6 bases). Germline CDR1 reads LNHDA; CDR2 reads SQIVND (reference sequence). The CDR3 loop spans 15 amino acids. The germline V and J ends were trimmed by 5 bases and 3 bases, with 16 bases remaining between them. CDR3 coding DNA: TGTGCCAGTAGTCGCCCACGGGGGGCGGACACTGAAGCTTTCTTT. Translation gives CASSRPRGADTEAFF.

This clonotype has only one observation. A much larger clone lies a single base off, so this may be a read error. This chain uses TRBV7-3 with TRBJ2-7; the D gene is possibly TRBD1 (5 bases). Germline lookup yields CDR1 SGHTA and CDR2 FQGTGA. Trimming took 4 bases from V and 0 from J, leaving 10 bases between them. The CDR3 length is 14 residues. CDR3 nucleotide sequence: TGTGCCAGCAGCTCAGGGTCGGGCTCCTACGAGCAGTACTTC. Its translation is CASSSGSGSYEQYF.

This clonotype was observed a few times. This chain uses TRBV28 with TRBJ1-5; D unclear. CDR3 length: 15 residues. Looked up from germline, CDR1 is MDHEN and CDR2 is SYDVKM. V lost 1 base and J 0 bases, leaving 7 bases between the germline ends. CDR3 residues: CASSLLADSNQPQHF. As DNA, the CDR3 is TGTGCCAGCAGTTTATTGGCAGATAGCAATCAGCCCCAGCATTTT. Full variable domain (missing parts from reference TRBV28 and TRBJ1-5): DVKVTQSSRYLVKRTGEKVFLECVQDMDHENMFWYRQDPGLGLRLIYFSYDVKMKEKGDIPEGYSVSREKKERFSLILESASTNQTSMYLCASSLLADSNQPQHFGDGTRLSIL.

The chain's CDR3 is CASTQRGASNSPLHF. The CDR3 DNA is TGTGCCAGCACCCAAAGAGGGGCTTCCAATTCACCCCTCCACTTT. The chain has TRBV6-1 and TRBJ1-6; possible D gene TRBD1, 5 bases. The germline V gene has CDR1 MNHNS and CDR2 SASEGT. This CDR3 contains 15 residues. V gave up 7 bases and J gave up 7 bases, with 17 bases separating them.

The rearrangement links TRBV20-1 to TRBJ2-7; TRBD2 aligns across 14 bases. CDR3 size: 17 residues. The V and J ends lost 4 bases and 7 bases, in that order; junction bases with no gene match: 15. The germline CDR1 and CDR2 sequences are DFQATT and SNEGSKA (reference sequence). CDR3 nucleotides: TGCAGTGCTACGGGACTAGCGGGGGAAATATTCTCGTGGGAGCAGTACTTC. As protein: CSATGLAGEIFSWEQYF.

Only a few counts were recorded for this clonotype. This chain joins TRBV12-3 or TRBV12-4 and TRBJ2-7; 11 bases agree with TRBD2. V gave up 6 bases and J gave up 6 bases; unmatched junction bases: 13. This CDR3 is built from 16 residues. Here the CDR3 reads CASSQELAGAGGEQYF. The CDR3 coding sequence is TGTGCCAGCAGCCAGGAACTAGCGGGGGCGGGGGGCGAGCAGTACTTC.

This clonotype was recorded many times. The chain employs TRBV7-2 and TRBJ1-5; no firm D call. V was shortened by 1 base and J by 2 bases, with 9 bases between the two germline ends. Germline V gives CDR1 SGHTA, CDR2 FQGNSA. The CDR3 runs 15 residues. The CDR3 DNA reads TGTGCCAGCAGCTTAGGAGGAAGAGGCAATCAGCCCCAGCATTTT. This codes for CASSLGGRGNQPQHF.

V gene TRBV7-6 combines with J gene TRBJ2-7; possibly TRBD1 for D (6 bases). CDR1 is SGHVS, CDR2 FNYEAQ, per germline. V was trimmed by 5 bases and J by 7 bases, leaving 18 bases between them. The CDR3 totals 14 residues. This chain's CDR3 is CASSPRNRVWEQYF. In DNA, the CDR3 is TGTGCCAGCAGCCCCCGCAACAGGGTGTGGGAGCAGTACTTC. Based on the CDR3 plus reference TRBV7-6 and TRBJ2-7, the full variable domain is GAGVSQSPRYKVTKRGQDVALRCDPISGHVSLYWYRQALGQGPEFLTYFNYEAQQDKSGLPNDRFSAERPEGSISTLTIQRTEQRDSAMYRCASSPRNRVWEQYFGPGTRLTVT.

This chain connects TRBV6-8 to TRBJ1-2, with TRBD1 as a possible D gene (6 bases). Trimming removed 0 bases at V and 5 bases at J, with 16 bases between. The CDR3 consists of 16 residues. CDR1 MNHGY and CDR2 SAAAGT come from the germline V gene. CDR3 bases: TGTGCCAGCAGTTACTCGACCGGAACAGGGTTTTATGGCTACACCTTC. The encoded protein is CASSYSTGTGFYGYTF.

This clonotype appeared a few times. The chain employs TRBV23-1 and TRBJ2-1; tentatively, D is TRBD2 (6 bases). TRBV23-1 is flagged as an ORF with uncertain function. Trimming pared 6 bases from V and 9 bases from J, leaving 27 bases between. The length of the CDR3 is 17 residues. The CDR3 bases are TGCGCCAGCAGCCCAGTGTACCGCCGGGACCTGGAGGGTGAGCAGTTCTTC. Translated, it gives CASSPVYRRDLEGEQFF.

This clonotype was observed a handful of times. The rearrangement links TRBV4-1 to TRBJ1-2; 12 bases fit TRBD1. The junction had 5 bases not matched to a gene; V was cut back by 5 bases and J by 4 bases. Germline V gives CDR1 MGHRA, CDR2 YSYEKL. The CDR3 length is 15 residues. CDR3 in amino acids: CASSYGTGGGYGYTF. In DNA, the CDR3 is TGCGCCAGCAGCTATGGGACAGGGGGCGGCTATGGCTACACCTTC.

In its sample, this clonotype was seen a few times. CDR3 sequence: CASTQTGEAFF. DNA for the CDR3: TGTGCCAGCACCCAGACAGGGGAAGCTTTCTTT. The chain employs TRBV25-1 and TRBJ1-1, with 7 bases matching TRBD1. The CDR3 consists of 11 residues. The V gene's germline CDR1 is MGHDK and CDR2 SYGVNS. The V and J ends lost 7 bases and 8 bases, in that order; junction bases with no gene match: 4.

The sample holds a few counts of this clonotype. The chain carries TRBV6-5 and TRBJ1-2; no firm D call. Germline values: CDR1 MNHEY, CDR2 SVGAGI. V lost 0 bases and J lost 6, with 8 bases in between. The CDR3 runs 13 residues. CDR3 sequence reads: CASSYSSGNGYTF. Written as DNA, the CDR3 is TGTGCCAGCAGTTACTCTTCGGGAAATGGCTACACCTTC.

This clonotype was seen only a few times. This chain connects TRBV6-5 to TRBJ2-1; D possibly uses TRBD1 or TRBD2 (5 bases each). Germline V lookup: CDR1 MNHEY, CDR2 SVGAGI. The CDR3 sequence is 16 residues long. Trimming removed 6 bases at V and 0 bases at J, with 15 bases between. Written as DNA, the CDR3 is TGTGCCAGCAGGAGTCGGGGCCTCAGCTCCTACAATGAGCAGTTCTTC. Translating it yields CASRSRGLSSYNEQFF.

The J gene is TRBJ1-1, the V gene TRBV6-6; TRBD1 aligns across 8 bases. J gave up 1 base and V 1 base, and 8 bases lay outside the gene matches. This CDR3 is 17 amino acids long. Germline assignment: CDR1 MNHNY and CDR2 SVGAGI (reference sequence). The CDR3 here is CASSYWWGQEENTEAFF. CDR3 in DNA: TGTGCCAGCAGTTACTGGTGGGGACAGGAGGAGAACACTGAAGCTTTCTTT.

This chain joins TRBV2 and TRBJ1-5; D perhaps matches TRBD1 (6 bases). V lost 2 bases and J lost 5, with 16 bases in between. The CDR3 spans 16 residues. Per germline, CDR1 SNHLY and CDR2 FYNNEI. The CDR3 region has the DNA TGTGCCAGCAGTGAATTTGGTGCGGGGGCGGATCAGCCCCAGCATTTT. Residues: CASSEFGAGADQPQHF.

The chain couples TRBV27 to TRBJ1-5; tentatively, D is TRBD1 (5 bases). The V and J ends lost 8 bases and 0 bases respectively, with 11 bases between them. Germline CDR1 and CDR2: MNHEY and SMNVEV (reference sequence). The CDR3 has 14 residues. The CDR3 coding sequence is TGTGCCAGCGGCCGGGGGGGTAGCAATCAGCCCCAGCATTTT. It specifies CASGRGGSNQPQHF.